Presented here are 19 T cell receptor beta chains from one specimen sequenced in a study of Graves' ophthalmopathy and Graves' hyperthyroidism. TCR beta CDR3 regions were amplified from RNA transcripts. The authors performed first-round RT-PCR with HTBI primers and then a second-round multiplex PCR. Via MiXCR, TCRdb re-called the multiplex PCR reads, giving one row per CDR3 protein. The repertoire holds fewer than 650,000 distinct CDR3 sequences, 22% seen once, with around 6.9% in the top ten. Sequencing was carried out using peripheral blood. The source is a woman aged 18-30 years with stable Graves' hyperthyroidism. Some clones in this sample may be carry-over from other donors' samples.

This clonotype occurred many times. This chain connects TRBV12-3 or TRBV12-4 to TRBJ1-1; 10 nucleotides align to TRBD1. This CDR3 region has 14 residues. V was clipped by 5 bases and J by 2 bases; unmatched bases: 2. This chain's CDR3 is CASSRQGANTEAFF. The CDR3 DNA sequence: TGTGCCAGCAGTCGACAGGGGGCAAACACTGAAGCTTTCTTT.

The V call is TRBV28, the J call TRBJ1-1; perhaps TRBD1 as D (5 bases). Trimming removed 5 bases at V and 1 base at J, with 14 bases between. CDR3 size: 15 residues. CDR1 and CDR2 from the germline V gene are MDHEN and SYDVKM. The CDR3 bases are TGTGCCAGCAGTCGACGGGGACGCCCGAACACTGAAGCTTTCTTT. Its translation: CASSRRGRPNTEAFF.

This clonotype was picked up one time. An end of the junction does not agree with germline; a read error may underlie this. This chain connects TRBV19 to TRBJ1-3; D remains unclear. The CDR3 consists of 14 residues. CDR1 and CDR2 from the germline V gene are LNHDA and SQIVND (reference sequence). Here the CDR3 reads CASNGLLSGNTIYF. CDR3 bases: TGTGCCAGTAACGGATTACTCTCTGGAAACACCATATACTTT.

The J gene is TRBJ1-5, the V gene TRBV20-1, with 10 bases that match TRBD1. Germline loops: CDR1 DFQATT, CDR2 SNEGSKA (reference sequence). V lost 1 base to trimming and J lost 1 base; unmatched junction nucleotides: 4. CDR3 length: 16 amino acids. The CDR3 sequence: CSARGGDRGSNQPQHF. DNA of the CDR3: TGCAGTGCTAGAGGGGGGGACAGGGGAAGCAATCAGCCCCAGCATTTT.

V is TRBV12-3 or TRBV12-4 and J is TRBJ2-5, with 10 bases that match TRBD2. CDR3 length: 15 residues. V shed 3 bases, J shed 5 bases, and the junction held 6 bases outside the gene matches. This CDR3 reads CASSFMGAGGETQYF. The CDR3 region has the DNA TGTGCCAGCAGTTTTATGGGAGCGGGGGGGGAGACCCAGTACTTC.

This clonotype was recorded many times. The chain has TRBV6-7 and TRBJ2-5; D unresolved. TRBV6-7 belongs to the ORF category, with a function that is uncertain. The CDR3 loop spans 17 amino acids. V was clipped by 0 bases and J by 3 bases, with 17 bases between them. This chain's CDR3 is CASSYSNPRTAEETQYF. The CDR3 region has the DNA TGTGCCAGCAGTTACTCGAATCCTCGAACCGCGGAAGAGACCCAGTACTTC.

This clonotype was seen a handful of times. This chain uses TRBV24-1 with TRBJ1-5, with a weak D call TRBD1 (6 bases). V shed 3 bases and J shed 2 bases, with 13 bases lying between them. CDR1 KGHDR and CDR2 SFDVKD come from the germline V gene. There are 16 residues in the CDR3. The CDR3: CATSDVGGPGNQPQHF. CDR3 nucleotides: TGTGCCACCAGTGATGTAGGGGGGCCGGGCAATCAGCCCCAGCATTTT.

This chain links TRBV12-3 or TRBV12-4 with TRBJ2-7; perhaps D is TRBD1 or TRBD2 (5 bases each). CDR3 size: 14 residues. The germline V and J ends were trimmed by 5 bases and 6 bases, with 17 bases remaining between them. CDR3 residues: CASSPEGELSEQYF. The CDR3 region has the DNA TGTGCCAGCAGTCCAGAAGGGGAGTTAAGCGAGCAGTACTTC.

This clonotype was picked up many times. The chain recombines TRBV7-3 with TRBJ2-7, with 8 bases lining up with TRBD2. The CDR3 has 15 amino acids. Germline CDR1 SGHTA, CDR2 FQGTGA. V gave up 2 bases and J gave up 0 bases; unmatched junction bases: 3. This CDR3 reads CASSLAGGTSYEQYF. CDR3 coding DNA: TGTGCCAGCAGCTTAGCGGGGGGTACCTCCTACGAGCAGTACTTC.

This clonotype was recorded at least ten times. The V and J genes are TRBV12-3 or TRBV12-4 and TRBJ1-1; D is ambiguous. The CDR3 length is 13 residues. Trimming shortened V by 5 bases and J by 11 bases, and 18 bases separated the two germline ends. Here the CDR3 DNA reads TGTGCCAGCAGTCGTCGACAAGATCTCGAGGCTTTCTTT. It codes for CASSRRQDLEAFF.

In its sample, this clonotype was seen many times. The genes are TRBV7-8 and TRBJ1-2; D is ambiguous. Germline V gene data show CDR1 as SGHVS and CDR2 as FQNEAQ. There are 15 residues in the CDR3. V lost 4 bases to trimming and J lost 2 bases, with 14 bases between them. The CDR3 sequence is CASSSGLTPNYGYTF. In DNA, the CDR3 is TGTGCCAGCAGCTCAGGCCTGACACCGAACTATGGCTACACCTTC.

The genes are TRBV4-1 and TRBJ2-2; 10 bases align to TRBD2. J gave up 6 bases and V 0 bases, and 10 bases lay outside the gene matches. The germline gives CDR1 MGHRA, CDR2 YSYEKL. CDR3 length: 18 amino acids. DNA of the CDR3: TGCGCCAGCAGCCAAGATCGAAGCGGGGGGGCCCTTCCCGGGGAGCTGTTTTTT. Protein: CASSQDRSGGALPGELFF.

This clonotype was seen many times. The CDR3 DNA follows: TGTGCCAGCAGTGCGGGACACCCGAGCTCCTACGAGCAGTACTTC. Translating it yields CASSAGHPSSYEQYF. V gene TRBV28 combines with J gene TRBJ2-7; TRBD1 or TRBD2 may be the D gene (6 bases each). This CDR3 has 15 residues. The V gene lost 5 bases and the J gene lost 0 bases, with 14 bases spanning the gap. Germline V gene lookup returns CDR1 MDHEN and CDR2 SYDVKM.

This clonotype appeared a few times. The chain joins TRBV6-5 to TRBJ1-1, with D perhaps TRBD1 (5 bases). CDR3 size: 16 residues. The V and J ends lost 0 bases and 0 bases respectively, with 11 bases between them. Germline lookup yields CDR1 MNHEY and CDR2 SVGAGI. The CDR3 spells CASSYSKDTVNTEAFF. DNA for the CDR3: TGTGCCAGCAGTTACTCGAAGGACACTGTGAACACTGAAGCTTTCTTT.

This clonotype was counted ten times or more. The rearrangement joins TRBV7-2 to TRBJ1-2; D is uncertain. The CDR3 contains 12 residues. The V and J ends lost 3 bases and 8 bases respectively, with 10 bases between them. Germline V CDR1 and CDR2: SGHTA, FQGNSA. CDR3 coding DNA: TGTGCCAGCAGCTTGGAAGTAGGAGGCTACACCTTC. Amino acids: CASSLEVGGYTF.

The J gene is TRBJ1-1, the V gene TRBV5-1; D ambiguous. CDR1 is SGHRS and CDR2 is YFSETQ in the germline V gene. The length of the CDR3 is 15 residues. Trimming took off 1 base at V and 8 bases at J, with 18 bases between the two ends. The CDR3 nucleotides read TGCGCCAGCAGCTTGTTCGGACTCACCGGGGTCGAAGCTTTCTTT. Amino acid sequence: CASSLFGLTGVEAFF. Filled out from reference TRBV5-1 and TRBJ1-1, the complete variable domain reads KAGVTQTPRYLIKTRGQQVTLSCSPISGHRSVSWYQQTPGQGLQFLFEYFSETQRNKGNFPGRFSGRQFSNSRSEMNVSTLELGDSALYLCASSLFGLTGVEAFFGQGTRLTVV.

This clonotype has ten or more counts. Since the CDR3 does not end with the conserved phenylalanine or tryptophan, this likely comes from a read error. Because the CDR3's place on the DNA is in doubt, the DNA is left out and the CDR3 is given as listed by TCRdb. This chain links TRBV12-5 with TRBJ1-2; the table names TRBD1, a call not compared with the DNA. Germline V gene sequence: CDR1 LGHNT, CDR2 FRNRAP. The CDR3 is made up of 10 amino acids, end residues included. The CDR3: CASGSPDGVG.

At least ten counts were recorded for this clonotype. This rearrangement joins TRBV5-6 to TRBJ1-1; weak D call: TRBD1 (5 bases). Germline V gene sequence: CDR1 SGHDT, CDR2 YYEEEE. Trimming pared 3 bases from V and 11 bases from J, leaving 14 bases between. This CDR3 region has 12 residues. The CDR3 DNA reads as TGTGCCAGCAGCTGGAGGGACCCCTGGGCTTTCTTT. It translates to CASSWRDPWAFF.

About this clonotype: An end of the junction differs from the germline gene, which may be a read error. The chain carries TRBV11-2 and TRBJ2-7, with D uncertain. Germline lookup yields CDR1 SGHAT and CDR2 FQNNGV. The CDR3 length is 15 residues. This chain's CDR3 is CASSLDGIVSYDQYF. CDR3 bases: TGTGCCAGCAGCTTAGATGGGATAGTCTCCTACGATCAGTACTTC.